The T cell receptor beta chain under discussion was sequenced for a study of blood T cells in healthy people across ages. General observations from the study: Naive and antigen-experienced cells could not be conclusively compared, given unsorted PBMCs. Estimates drawn from one million T cells were deemed to understate diversity. Per-million-T-cell TCR beta diversity fell roughly linearly with age. Long-lived donors had more naive CD4+ cells and higher diversity than aged donors.

A sample-barcoded 5' primer and a J-beta primer mix were used in a second PCR of about 7 to 12 cycles. TCRdb recomputed calls from the 5' RACE reads with MiXCR, one row per CDR3 protein. This table holds some 730,000 distinct CDR3 sequences, roughly 20% found once. Concerning this clonotype: Antigen specificity is unknown.

The CDR3 runs 15 residues. The J segment lost 8 bases and the V segment lost 2 bases, leaving 6 bases of the junction unmatched. Per germline, CDR1 LGHNA and CDR2 YSLEER. The sample consisted of blood. The TCR sequence derives from a man in his sixties or seventies in good health. This chain joins TRBV4-3 and TRBJ1-6; 7 bases align to TRBD1. The CDR3 here is CASSQPGQFYSPLHF. CDR3 nucleotide sequence: TGCGCCAGCAGCCAACCGGGACAGTTTTATTCACCCCTCCACTTT.